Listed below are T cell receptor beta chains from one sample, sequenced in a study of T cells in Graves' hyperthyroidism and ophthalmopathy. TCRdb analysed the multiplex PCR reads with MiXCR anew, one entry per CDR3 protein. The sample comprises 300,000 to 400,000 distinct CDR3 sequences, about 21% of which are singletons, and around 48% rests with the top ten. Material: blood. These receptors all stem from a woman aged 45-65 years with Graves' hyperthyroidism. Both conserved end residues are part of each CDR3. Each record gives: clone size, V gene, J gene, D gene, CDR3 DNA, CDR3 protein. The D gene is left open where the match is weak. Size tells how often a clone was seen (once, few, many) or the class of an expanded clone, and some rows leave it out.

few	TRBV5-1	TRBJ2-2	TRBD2	TGCGCCAGCAGCCCACGGACTAGCGGGGCCGGGGAGCTGTTTTTT	CASSPRTSGAGELFF
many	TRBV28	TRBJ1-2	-	TGTGCCAGCAGTCCAGCCCCGGACATAAATGGCTACACCTTC	CASSPAPDINGYTF
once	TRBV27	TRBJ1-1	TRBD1	TGTGCCAGCAGTATCCAGGACAGGAGTGAAGCTTTCTTT	CASSIQDRSEAFF
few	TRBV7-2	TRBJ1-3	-	TGTGCCAGCAGCCCCGACCGAGCCTCTGGAAACACCATATATTTT	CASSPDRASGNTIYF
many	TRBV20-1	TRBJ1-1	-	TGCAGTGCGCCACAGGTTAACACTGAAGCTTTCTTT	CSAPQVNTEAFF
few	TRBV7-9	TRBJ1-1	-	TGTGCCAGCAGTTACGGAGCCCCAACGAACACTGAAGCTTTCTTT	CASSYGAPTNTEAFF
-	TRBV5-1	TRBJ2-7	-	TGCGCCAGCCGGTCTGGATTAGGGGCCTACGAGCAGTACTTC	CASRSGLGAYEQYF
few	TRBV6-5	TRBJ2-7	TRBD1	TGTGCCAGCAGTTTACAGGGGGCGAACGAGCAGTACTTC	CASSLQGANEQYF
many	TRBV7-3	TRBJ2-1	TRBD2	TGTGCCAGCAGCCAGACAGCAGCGGGAGTTAGCAATGAGCAGTTCTTC	CASSQTAAGVSNEQFF
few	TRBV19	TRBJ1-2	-	TGTGCCAGTAGTATGGGGGAACTCTATGGCTACACCTTC	CASSMGELYGYTF
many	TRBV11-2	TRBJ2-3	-	TGTGCCAGCAGCCCCCAGGGGGGGGGGGGAGATACGCAGTATTTT	CASSPQGGGGDTQYF
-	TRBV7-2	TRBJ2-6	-	TGTGCCAGCGTTAGACAGCCCGCCGCTGGGGCCAACGTCCTGACTTTC	CASVRQPAAGANVLTF
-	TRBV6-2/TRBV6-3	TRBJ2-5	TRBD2	TGTGCCAGCAGTACCCCATTGACTAGCGGGAGACAAGAGACCCAGTACTTC	CASSTPLTSGRQETQYF
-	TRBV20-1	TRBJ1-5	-	TGCAGTGTGCCCGGGAAAGGCAATCAGCCCCAGCATTTT	CSVPGKGNQPQHF
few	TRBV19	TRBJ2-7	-	TGTGCCAGTAGTATGTCTGGGAACCCTTCCTACGAGCAGTACTTC	CASSMSGNPSYEQYF
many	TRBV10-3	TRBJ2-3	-	TGTGCCATCAGTGAGATTTCGGGAGGCACAGATACGCAGTATTTT	CAISEISGGTDTQYF
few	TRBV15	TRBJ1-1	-	TGTGCCACCAGCAGAGATACCGAAGCTTTCTTT	CATSRDTEAFF
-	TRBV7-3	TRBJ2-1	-	TGTGCCAGCAGCTTAAGTGGGGCCTCACGGGAGCAGTTCTTC	CASSLSGASREQFF
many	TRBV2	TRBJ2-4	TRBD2	TGTGCCAGCAGCGCCGGGCTAGCGGGGGTCTCGCCGGAGTACTTC	CASSAGLAGVSPEYF
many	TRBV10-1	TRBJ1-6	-	TGCGCCAGCAGTGAGTCGGGGGATTCACCCCTCCACTTT	CASSESGDSPLHF
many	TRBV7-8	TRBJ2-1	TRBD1	TGTGCCAGCAGTCTGGACAGGTCTAGTTACAATGAGCAGTTCTTC	CASSLDRSSYNEQFF
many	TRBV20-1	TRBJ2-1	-	TGCAGTGCTAAGACTAGTTCCAATGAGCAGTTCTTC	CSAKTSSNEQFF
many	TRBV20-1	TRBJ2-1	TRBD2	TGCAGTGCAGGACTAGCATGGGAGCAGTTCTTC	CSAGLAWEQFF
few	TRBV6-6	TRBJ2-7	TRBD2	TGTGCCAGCAGTTACTCAGTTGGTGGGACTAGGAACGAGCAGTACTTC	CASSYSVGGTRNEQYF
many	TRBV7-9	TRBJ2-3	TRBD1	TGTGCCAGCAGCTTAGTTCCGCCTGACAGGGCGACGCAGTATTTT	CASSLVPPDRATQYF
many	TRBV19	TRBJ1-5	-	TGTGCCACCAAGGACACGTCCAATCAGCCCCAGCATTTT	CATKDTSNQPQHF
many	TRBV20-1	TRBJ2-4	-	TGCAGTGCTAGCGACACTATAGCCAAAAACATTCAGTACTTC	CSASDTIAKNIQYF
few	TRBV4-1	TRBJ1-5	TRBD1	TGCGCCAGCAGCCAAGGGGACAGGGGGAATCAGCCCCAGCATTTT	CASSQGDRGNQPQHF
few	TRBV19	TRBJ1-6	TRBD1	TGTGCCAGTAGTATCCCCGGGACAGGGGGAACTTCACCCCTCCACTTT	CASSIPGTGGTSPLHF
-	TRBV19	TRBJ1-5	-	TGTGCCAGTAGTATAGGTGGGACAAACAATCAGCCCCAGCATTTT	CASSIGGTNNQPQHF
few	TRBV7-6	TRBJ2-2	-	TGTGCCAGCAGGGACGACCCCACCGGGGAGCTGTTTTTT	CASRDDPTGELFF
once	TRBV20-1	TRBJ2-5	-	TGCAGTGCTAGCTACAGTATCCAAGAGACCCAGTACTTC	CSASYSIQETQYF
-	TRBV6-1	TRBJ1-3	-	TGTGCCAGCAGTTTTGGGCGACTCGGTCTCTCTGGAAACACCATATATTTT	CASSFGRLGLSGNTIYF
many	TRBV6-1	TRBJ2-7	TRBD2	TGTGCCACGGGACTAGCGGGCTACGAGCAGTACTTC	CATGLAGYEQYF
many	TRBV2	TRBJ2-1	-	TGTGCCAGCAGTGTGGGTAATTCCTACAATGAGCAGTTCTTC	CASSVGNSYNEQFF
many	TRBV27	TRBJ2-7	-	TGTGCCAGCGGACCCCAGGGCAACGAGCAGTACTTC	CASGPQGNEQYF
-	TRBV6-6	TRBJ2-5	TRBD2	TGTGCCAGCAGACTAGCGGGAGAGGTGGAGACCCAGTACTTC	CASRLAGEVETQYF
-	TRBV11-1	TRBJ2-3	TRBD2	TGTGCCAGCAACGCCGGGACTAGCGGAATAGATACGCAGTATTTT	CASNAGTSGIDTQYF
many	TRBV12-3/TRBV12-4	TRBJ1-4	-	TGTGCCAGCAGTTTAGGTTTCGCAACGGCCGTTAATGAAAAACTGTTTTTT	CASSLGFATAVNEKLFF
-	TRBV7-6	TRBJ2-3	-	TGTGCCACCGGTGCTTCAACTACAGATACGCAGTATTTT	CATGASTTDTQYF
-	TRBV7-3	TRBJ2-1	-	TGTGCCAGCAGCTTAGCGGGATACGATAATGAGCAGTTCTTC	CASSLAGYDNEQFF
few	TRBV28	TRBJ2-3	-	TGTGCCAGCAGTTTATCCTATCGCACAGATACGCAGTATTTT	CASSLSYRTDTQYF
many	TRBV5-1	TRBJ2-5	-	TGCGCCAGCAGCTCAGACGGCGGAGCTCAAGAGACCCAGTACTTC	CASSSDGGAQETQYF
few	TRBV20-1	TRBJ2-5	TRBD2	TGCAGTGCTCCTTACCTAGGACTAGCGGGGGGGGTCCCAGGGGAGACCCAGTACTTC	CSAPYLGLAGGVPGETQYF
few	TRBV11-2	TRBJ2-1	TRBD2	TGTGCCAGCAGCGCACCCCCGGGACTAGCGACTCTCCTTTACAATGAGCAGTTCTTC	CASSAPPGLATLLYNEQFF
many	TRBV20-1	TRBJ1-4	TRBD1	TGCAGTGCTAGCGTCGGGATTGGGACAGGGGAAAAACTGTTTTTT	CSASVGIGTGEKLFF
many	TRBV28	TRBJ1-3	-	TGTGCCAGCAGTCTAGAGGGAAGCTCTGGAAACACCATATATTTT	CASSLEGSSGNTIYF
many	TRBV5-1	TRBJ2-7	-	TGCGCCAGCAGCTTACAGGGACGGGCCTACGAGCAGTACTTC	CASSLQGRAYEQYF
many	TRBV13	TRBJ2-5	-	TGTGCCAGCAGCACAACTAACAGACCACAAGAGACCCAGTACTTC	CASSTTNRPQETQYF
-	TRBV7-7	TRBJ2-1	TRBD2	TGTGCTAGCAGCTCGCAAGACCCGGGACTAGCGGGCAATGAGCAGTTCTTC	CASSSQDPGLAGNEQFF
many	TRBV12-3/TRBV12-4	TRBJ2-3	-	TGTGCCAGCACCCGAAGGGGTACAGATACGCAGTATTTT	CASTRRGTDTQYF
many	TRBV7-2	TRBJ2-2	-	TGTGCCAGCAGCTTAGATCTCGGGACCATTCAGAACACCGGGGAGCTGTTTTTT	CASSLDLGTIQNTGELFF
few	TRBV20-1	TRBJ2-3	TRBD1	TGCAGTGCTAGAGATGGTGCCAGGGGGACAGATACGCAGTATTTT	CSARDGARGTDTQYF
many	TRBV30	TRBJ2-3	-	TGTGCCTGGAGTGTAGGGTTGGCAGATACGCAGTATTTT	CAWSVGLADTQYF
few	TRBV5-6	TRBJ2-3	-	TGTGCCAGCAGCTTGGTGTGGGCAGGGAGCACAGATACGCAGTATTTT	CASSLVWAGSTDTQYF
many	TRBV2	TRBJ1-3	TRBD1	TGTGCCAGCAGTATGGGACAGGGCTCTGGAAACACCATATATTTT	CASSMGQGSGNTIYF
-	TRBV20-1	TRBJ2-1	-	TGCAGTGCCCGGAAAGGAAAGAACAATGAGCAGTTCTTC	CSARKGKNNEQFF
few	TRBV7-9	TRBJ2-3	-	TGTGCCAGCAGCTTCCTTCCCACCGGCACAGATACGCAGTATTTT	CASSFLPTGTDTQYF
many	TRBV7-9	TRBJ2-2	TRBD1	TGTGCCAGCAGCTTAGGACAGGGCTGGAGTTTCGGGGAGCTGTTTTTT	CASSLGQGWSFGELFF
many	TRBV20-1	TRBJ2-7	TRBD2	TGCAGTGCCCCGAAGGGCCTAGCGGGAGGATCGGGGGAGCAGTACTTC	CSAPKGLAGGSGEQYF